A single sample gave rise to the 7 T cell receptor beta chains below, sequenced in a study of T cells in Graves' hyperthyroidism and ophthalmopathy. Regions amplified from RNA transcripts were the TCR beta CDR3 regions. HTBI primers were the set used in a first-round RT-PCR of the TCR CDR3. TCRdb re-analysed the multiplex PCR reads in MiXCR, keeping a single row per CDR3 protein. The sample shows 300,000 to 450,000 distinct CDR3 sequences, just under 15% of them seen only once. Sequenced material: blood. The source is a woman aged 25 to 39 with Graves' hyperthyroidism.

There are many counts of this clonotype. The chain combines TRBV28 with TRBJ1-1; tentative D call: TRBD1 (5 bases). The CDR3 extends over 15 amino acids. Germline V lookup: CDR1 MDHEN, CDR2 SYDVKM. With 7 bases removed from V and 3 bases from J, the gap between germline ends came to 18 bases. CDR3 bases: TGTGCCAGCAACCCGCCTTCACTGGGGGACACTGAAGCTTTCTTT. Amino acids: CASNPPSLGDTEAFF.

This chain uses TRBV7-8 with TRBJ1-5; a possible D gene is TRBD1 (5 bases). V was shortened by 6 bases and J by 4 bases, with 19 bases between the two germline ends. The CDR3 is 16 amino acids. Looked up from germline, CDR1 is SGHVS and CDR2 is FQNEAQ. As DNA, the CDR3 is TGTGCCAGCAGTTTTCCCGCGGCAGGGAGAAATCAGCCCCAGCATTTT. It yields the protein CASSFPAAGRNQPQHF.

J is TRBJ2-5 and V is TRBV27, with TRBD2 identical over 11 bases. Per germline, CDR1 MNHEY and CDR2 SMNVEV (reference sequence). This CDR3 region has 17 residues. V dropped 5 bases and J dropped 2; count of bases not matched to a gene: 10. The CDR3 nucleotides read TGTGCCAGCAGTACAACTCGACTAGCGGGGTTACAAGAGACCCAGTACTTC. Protein sequence: CASSTTRLAGLQETQYF.

This clonotype showed up many times. V and J are TRBV10-2 and TRBJ1-3, with 7 bases fitting TRBD1. Trimming cost V 6 bases and J 4 bases; bases outside gene matches: 3. The germline V gene encodes CDR1 WSHSY and CDR2 SAAADI. This CDR3 has 13 amino acids. The CDR3 is CASSPGQGNTIYF. The CDR3 bases are TGCGCCAGCAGCCCGGGACAGGGAAACACCATATATTTT.

This clonotype was seen a handful of times. V usage is TRBV5-1 and J usage is TRBJ2-5; D is unresolved. Trimming took 0 bases from V and 1 from J, leaving 7 bases between them. Germline loops: CDR1 SGHRS, CDR2 YFSETQ. The CDR3 covers 14 residues. CDR3 sequence (DNA): TGCGCCAGCAGCTTGGCAGGTACCCAAGAGACCCAGTACTTC. This encodes CASSLAGTQETQYF.

This clonotype was counted between two and nine times. As DNA, the CDR3 is TGTGCCAGCAGCCGTCTATTAGGTCTTGGGGGGGCCAACGTCCTGACTTTC. This translates into CASSRLLGLGGANVLTF. The chain uses TRBV13 and TRBJ2-6; D not resolved. The CDR3 consists of 17 residues. V lost 5 bases and J 4 bases, leaving 18 bases between the germline ends. CDR1 and CDR2 from the germline V gene are PRHDT and FYEKMQ (reference sequence).

This clonotype was detected only a few times. The gene calls are TRBV6-1 and TRBJ1-5; possibly TRBD1 for D (6 bases). Looked up from germline, CDR1 is MNHNS and CDR2 is SASEGT. Trimming removed 7 bases at V and 4 bases at J, with 17 bases between. CDR3 length equals 15 residues. The CDR3: CASIVGGAQNQPQHF. The CDR3 DNA sequence: TGTGCCAGCATCGTGGGGGGGGCGCAGAATCAGCCCCAGCATTTT.